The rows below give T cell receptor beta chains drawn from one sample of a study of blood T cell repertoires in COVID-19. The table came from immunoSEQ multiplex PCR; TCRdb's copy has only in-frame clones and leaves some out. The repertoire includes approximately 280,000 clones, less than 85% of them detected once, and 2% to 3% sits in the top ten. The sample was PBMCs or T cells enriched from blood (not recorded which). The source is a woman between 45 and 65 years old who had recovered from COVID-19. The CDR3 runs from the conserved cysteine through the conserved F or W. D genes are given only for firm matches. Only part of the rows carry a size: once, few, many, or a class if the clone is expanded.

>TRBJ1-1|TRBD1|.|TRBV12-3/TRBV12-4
TGTGCCAGCAGTTTCCAAATGACAGGGAAAGCTTTCTTT
CASSFQMTGKAFF
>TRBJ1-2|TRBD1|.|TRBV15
TGTGCCACCAGCAGAGCAGGGGGCAGCGGCTACACCTTC
CATSRAGGSGYTF
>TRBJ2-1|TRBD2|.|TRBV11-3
TGTGCCAGCAGCTTTCTAGCGGTTGGTGAGCAGTTCTTC
CASSFLAVGEQFF
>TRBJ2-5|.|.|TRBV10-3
TGTGCCATCAGTGACCTCGGGGGAAAGCGGGAGACCCAGTACTTC
CAISDLGGKRETQYF
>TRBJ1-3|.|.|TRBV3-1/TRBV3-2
TGTGCCAGCAGCCGAGGGACAACCTCTGGAAACACCATATATTTT
CASSRGTTSGNTIYF
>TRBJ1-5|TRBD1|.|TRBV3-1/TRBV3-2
TGTGCCAGCAGCCAAAACCCGACAGGACAGGGCAATCAGCCCCAGCATTTT
CASSQNPTGQGNQPQHF
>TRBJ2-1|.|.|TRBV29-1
TGCAGCGGGAAGCCTAGCGTGGGGGGCAATGAGCAGTTCTTC
CSGKPSVGGNEQFF
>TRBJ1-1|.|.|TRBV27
TGTGCCAGCAGCCAAACAGGCGTTGAAGCTTTCTTT
CASSQTGVEAFF
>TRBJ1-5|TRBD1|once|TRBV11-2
TGTGCCAGCAGCTTAGGCACAGGGGGAAGTCAGCCCCAGCATTTT
CASSLGTGGSQPQHF
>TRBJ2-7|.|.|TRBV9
TGTGCCAGCAGCGCCGACAACTACGAGCAGTACTTC
CASSADNYEQYF
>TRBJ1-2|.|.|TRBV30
TGTGCCTGGAGTGTTCTGGAGGGATCGGTCTATGGCTACACCTTC
CAWSVLEGSVYGYTF
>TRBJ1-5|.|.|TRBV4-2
TGTGCCAGCAGCCAAGATCTAGGTCGGAATAGCAATCAGCCCCAGCATTTT
CASSQDLGRNSNQPQHF
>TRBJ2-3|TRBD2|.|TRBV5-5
TGTGCCAGCAGCTTGTTGCGGTCTAGCGGGGTCGTAGATACGCAGTATTTT
CASSLLRSSGVVDTQYF
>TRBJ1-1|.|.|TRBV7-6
TGTGCCAGCAGCTCCTCTCAGGGCAACACTGAAGCTTTCTTT
CASSSSQGNTEAFF
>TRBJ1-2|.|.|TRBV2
TGTGCCAGCAGTGAACAGGGGAACTATGGCTACACCTTC
CASSEQGNYGYTF
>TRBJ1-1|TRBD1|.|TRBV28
TGTGCCAGCAGTACCCAACAGGGGGTACACACTGAAGCTTTCTTT
CASSTQQGVHTEAFF
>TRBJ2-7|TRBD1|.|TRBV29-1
TGCAGCGTTGGGGGGACAGGGAACCACGAGCAGTACTTC
CSVGGTGNHEQYF
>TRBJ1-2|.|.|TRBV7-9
TGTGCCAGCAGCACTAGCGACACCTATGGCTACACCTTC
CASSTSDTYGYTF
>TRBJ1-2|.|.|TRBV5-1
TGCGCCAGCAGCTTGGATCCAGATCTCGGCTACACCTTC
CASSLDPDLGYTF
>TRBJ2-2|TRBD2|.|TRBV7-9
TGTGCCAGCAGCCGCGGGGGGTCGATCGCCGGGGAGCTGTTTTTT
CASSRGGSIAGELFF
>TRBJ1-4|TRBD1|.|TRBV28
TGTGCCAGCAGCCCGAACAGGGGGCGCAGTGAAAAACTGTTTTTT
CASSPNRGRSEKLFF
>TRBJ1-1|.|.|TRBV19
TGTGCCAGTAGTCGGGGACTCTCCGAAGCTTTCTTT
CASSRGLSEAFF
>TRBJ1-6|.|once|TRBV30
TGTGCCTGGAGTGTACAGGGCAGGTTATACTCACCCCTCCACTTT
CAWSVQGRLYSPLHF
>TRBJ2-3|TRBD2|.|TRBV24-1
TGTGCCACCAGCTGGGGGGGAGCAACAGATACGCAGTATTTT
CATSWGGATDTQYF
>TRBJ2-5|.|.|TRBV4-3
TGCGCCAGCAGCCAAGATGGATTAGGGGCGGGGGAGACCCAGTACTTC
CASSQDGLGAGETQYF
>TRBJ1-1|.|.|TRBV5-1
TGCGCCAGCAGCTTCGCGGAGAACACTGAAGCTTTCTTT
CASSFAENTEAFF
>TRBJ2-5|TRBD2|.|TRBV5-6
TGTGCCAGCAGCCTGGAGCGGCTAGCGGGGTCCCAGGTCACCCAGTACTTC
CASSLERLAGSQVTQYF